These T cell receptor beta chains were read from a single sample in a study of response to subunit inactivated influenza vaccine. TCRdb used MiXCR to reprocess the RT-PCR reads, holding one entry per CDR3 protein. The data show more than 700,000 distinct CDR3 sequences, approximately 21% seen once. This sample comprised PBMCs from blood, obtained roughly 5 days after vaccination. The receptors come from a man aged 50 to 59 who received an inactivated influenza vaccine. CDR3s include the opening cysteine and the closing phenylalanine or tryptophan. A D gene is named only where the DNA matches it firmly. Expanded clones get a size class; other rows say once, few or many, or leave the size out.

TRBJ1-1	TRBV5-1	NA	NA	TGCGCCAGCAGCATCGGACAGTCGAACACTGAAGCTTTCTTT	CASSIGQSNTEAFF
TRBJ2-3	TRBV7-6	TRBD2	NA	TGTGCCAGCAGCTTAGAGGTCGTTTTGCGCGGGGGGTTTACAGATACGCAGTATTTT	CASSLEVVLRGGFTDTQYF
TRBJ2-3	TRBV20-1	TRBD2	NA	TGCAGTGCTAGGGTTCTAGCGGGGGGCACAGATACGCAGTATTTT	CSARVLAGGTDTQYF
TRBJ2-6	TRBV6-2/TRBV6-3	NA	NA	TGTGCCAGCAGTGGATTTGGAGGCCCCTCTGGGGCCAACGTCCTGACTTTC	CASSGFGGPSGANVLTF
TRBJ2-3	TRBV6-1	NA	NA	TGTGCCAGCAGCCGAGACCTGGGGTGGGATACGCAGTATTTT	CASSRDLGWDTQYF
TRBJ1-3	TRBV6-5	NA	NA	TGTGCCAGCAGTTACGAAAGGAGCTCTGGAAACACCATATATTTT	CASSYERSSGNTIYF
TRBJ2-1	TRBV19	TRBD2	NA	TGTGCCAGTAGTACCCTATGGACTAGCGGGAGTAATGAGCAGTTCTTC	CASSTLWTSGSNEQFF
TRBJ2-5	TRBV20-1	NA	NA	TGCAGTGCCGACATAGAGCAAGAGACCCAGTACTTC	CSADIEQETQYF
TRBJ2-3	TRBV7-9	TRBD2	NA	TGTGCCAGCAGCTTCGGTAGCGGGCAGACAGATACGCAGTATTTT	CASSFGSGQTDTQYF
TRBJ2-4	TRBV28	TRBD1	NA	TGTGCCAGCAGTCCGGGACAGTTGATAGCCAAAAACATTCAGTACTTC	CASSPGQLIAKNIQYF
TRBJ2-1	TRBV7-9	TRBD2	few	TGTGCCAGCAGCTCAAGCCGAGCGGGGAGCTCCTACAATGAGCAGTTCTTC	CASSSSRAGSSYNEQFF
TRBJ1-6	TRBV7-2	NA	few	TGTGCCAGCAGCCTCTCTTACGGGACGAGGAATTCACCCCTCCACTTT	CASSLSYGTRNSPLHF
TRBJ2-3	TRBV18	NA	NA	TGTGCCAGCTCACCACTAGCGAGGGCCCCAGATACGCAGTATTTT	CASSPLARAPDTQYF
TRBJ2-3	TRBV2	TRBD2	few	TGTGCCAGCAGTACCAGGACTAGCAGCGCAGATACGCAGTATTTT	CASSTRTSSADTQYF
TRBJ2-5	TRBV20-1	TRBD2	many	TGCAGTGCTAGTTCAAACCCGGGAGGGGTGACCCAGTACTTC	CSASSNPGGVTQYF
TRBJ2-3	TRBV12-3/TRBV12-4	NA	many	TGTGCCAGCAGTTGGACTGGCACAGATACGCAGTATTTT	CASSWTGTDTQYF